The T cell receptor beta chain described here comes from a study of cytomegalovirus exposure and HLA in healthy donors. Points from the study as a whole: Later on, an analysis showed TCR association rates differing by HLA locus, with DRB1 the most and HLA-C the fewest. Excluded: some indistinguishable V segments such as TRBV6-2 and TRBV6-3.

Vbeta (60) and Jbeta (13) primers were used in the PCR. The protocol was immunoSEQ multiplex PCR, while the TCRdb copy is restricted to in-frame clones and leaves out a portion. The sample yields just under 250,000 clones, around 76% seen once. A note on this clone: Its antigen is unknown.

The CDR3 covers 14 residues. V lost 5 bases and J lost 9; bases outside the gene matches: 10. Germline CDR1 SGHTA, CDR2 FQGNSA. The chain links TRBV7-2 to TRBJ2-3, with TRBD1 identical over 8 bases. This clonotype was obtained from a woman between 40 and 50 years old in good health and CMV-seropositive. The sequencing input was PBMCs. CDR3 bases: TGTGCCAGCAGCCCCCGCCTCGACAGGGGCACGCAGTATTTT. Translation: CASSPRLDRGTQYF. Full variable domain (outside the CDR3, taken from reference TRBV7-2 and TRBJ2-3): GAGVSQSPSNKVTEKGKDVELRCDPISGHTALYWYRQSLGQGLEFLIYFQGNSAPDKSGLPSDRFSAERTGGSVSTLTIQRTQQEDSAVYLCASSPRLDRGTQYFGPGTRLTVL.